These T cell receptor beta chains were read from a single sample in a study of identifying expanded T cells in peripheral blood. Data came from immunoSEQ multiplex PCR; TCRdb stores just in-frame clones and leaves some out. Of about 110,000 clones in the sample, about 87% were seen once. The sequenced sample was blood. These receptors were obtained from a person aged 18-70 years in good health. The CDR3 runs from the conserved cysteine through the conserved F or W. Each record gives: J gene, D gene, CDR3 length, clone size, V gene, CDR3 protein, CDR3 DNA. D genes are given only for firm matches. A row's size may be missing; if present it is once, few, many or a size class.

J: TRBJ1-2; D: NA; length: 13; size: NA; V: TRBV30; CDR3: CAWRGRANYGYTF; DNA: TGTGCCTGGAGGGGGAGGGCTAACTATGGCTACACCTTC
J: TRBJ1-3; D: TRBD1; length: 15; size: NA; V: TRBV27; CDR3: CASRQTGTRGNTIYF; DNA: TGTGCCAGCAGACAGACAGGGACACGAGGGAACACCATATATTTT
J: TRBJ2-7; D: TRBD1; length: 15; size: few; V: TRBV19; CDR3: CASSIRRDRGLEQYF; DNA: TGTGCCAGTAGTATCCGCCGGGACAGGGGGCTCGAGCAGTACTTC
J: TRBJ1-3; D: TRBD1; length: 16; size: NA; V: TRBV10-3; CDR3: CAISESGTGTRDTIYF; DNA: TGTGCCATCAGTGAGTCGGGGACAGGGACCAGGGACACCATATATTTT
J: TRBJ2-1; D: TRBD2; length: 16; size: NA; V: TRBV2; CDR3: CASSSGTSGRNDEQFF; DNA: TGTGCCAGCAGCTCCGGGACTAGCGGGAGGAACGATGAGCAGTTCTTC
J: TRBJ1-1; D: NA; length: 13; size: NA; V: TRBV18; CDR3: CASSPEMNTEAFF; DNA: TGTGCCAGCTCACCAGAAATGAACACTGAAGCTTTCTTT
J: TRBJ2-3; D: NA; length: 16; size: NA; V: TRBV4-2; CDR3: CASSQDTGRPVDTQYF; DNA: TGTGCCAGCAGCCAAGATACAGGGAGACCAGTAGATACGCAGTATTTT
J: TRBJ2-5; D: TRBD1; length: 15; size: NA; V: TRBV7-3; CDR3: CASSTTGGQQETQYF; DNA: TGTGCCAGCAGCACAACAGGGGGCCAACAAGAGACCCAGTACTTC
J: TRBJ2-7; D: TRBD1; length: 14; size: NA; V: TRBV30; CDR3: CAWSSRDRAYEQYF; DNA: TGTGCCTGGAGCAGCCGGGACAGAGCCTACGAGCAGTACTTC
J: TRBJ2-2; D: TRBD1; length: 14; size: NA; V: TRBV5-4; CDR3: CASSVQGAGGELFF; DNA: TGTGCCAGCAGCGTCCAGGGGGCCGGCGGGGAGCTGTTTTTT
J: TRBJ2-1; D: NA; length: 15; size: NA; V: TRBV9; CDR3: CASSVAWQENNEQFF; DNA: TGTGCCAGCAGCGTAGCTTGGCAGGAAAACAATGAGCAGTTCTTC
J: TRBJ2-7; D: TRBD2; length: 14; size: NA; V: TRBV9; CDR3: CASSPRTSDYEQYF; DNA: TGTGCCAGCAGCCCTCGGACTAGCGACTACGAGCAGTACTTC
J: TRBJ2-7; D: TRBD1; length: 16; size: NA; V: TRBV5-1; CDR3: CASSLAFDRVSYEQYF; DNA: TGCGCCAGCAGCTTGGCCTTCGACAGGGTCTCCTACGAGCAGTACTTC
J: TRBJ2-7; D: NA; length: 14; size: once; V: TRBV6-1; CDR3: CASSTMAYLEGQYF; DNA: TGTGCCAGCAGTACAATGGCCTATCTTGAGGGGCAGTACTTC
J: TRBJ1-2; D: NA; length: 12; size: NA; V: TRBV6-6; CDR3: CASSGTNYGYTF; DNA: TGTGCCAGCAGTGGGACAAACTATGGCTACACCTTC
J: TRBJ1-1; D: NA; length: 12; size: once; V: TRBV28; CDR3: CASSLERAGAFF; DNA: TGTGCCAGCAGTTTGGAAAGGGCGGGAGCTTTCTTT